The rows below give T cell receptor beta chains drawn from one sample of a study of blood T cell repertoires in COVID-19. The assay was immunoSEQ multiplex PCR, and TCRdb's table has in-frame clones only and misses some. The table includes 45,000 to 65,000 clones, around 75% detected once. Sequenced: peripheral blood. The receptors stem from a human donor in a cohort sampled during active COVID-19. The CDR3 runs from the conserved cysteine through the conserved F or W. The order of the fields is clone size, D gene, V gene, J gene, CDR3 protein, CDR3 DNA. A D gene is named only where the DNA matches it firmly. Only part of the rows carry a size: once, few, many, or a class if the clone is expanded.

size: NA
D: NA
V: TRBV21-1
J: TRBJ1-2
CDR3: CASSKGGASGDYGYTF
DNA: TGTGCCAGCAGCAAAGGGGGAGCATCCGGTGACTATGGCTACACCTTC

size: NA
D: TRBD1
V: TRBV6-2/TRBV6-3
J: TRBJ2-1
CDR3: CASSSGQVAYNEQFF
DNA: TGTGCCAGCAGTTCAGGACAGGTGGCCTACAATGAGCAGTTCTTC

size: NA
D: TRBD2
V: TRBV7-9
J: TRBJ2-3
CDR3: CASSFASGTDTQYF
DNA: TGTGCCAGCAGCTTTGCTAGCGGGACAGATACGCAGTATTTT

size: NA
D: NA
V: TRBV3-1/TRBV3-2
J: TRBJ2-7
CDR3: CASSPRALAAYEQYF
DNA: TGTGCCAGCAGCCCAAGGGCCCTAGCCGCCTACGAGCAGTACTTC

size: NA
D: TRBD1
V: TRBV18
J: TRBJ1-2
CDR3: CASSPQGQGRQGYTF
DNA: TGTGCCAGCTCACCACAGGGACAGGGTCGTCAAGGCTACACCTTC

size: NA
D: TRBD1
V: TRBV7-2
J: TRBJ2-7
CDR3: CASSARDRANSYEQYF
DNA: TGTGCCAGCAGCGCCCGGGACAGGGCCAACTCCTACGAGCAGTACTTC

size: NA
D: TRBD1
V: TRBV6-2/TRBV6-3
J: TRBJ1-2
CDR3: CASSLRGPGYGYTF
DNA: TGTGCCAGCAGTTTGAGGGGGCCGGGCTATGGCTACACCTTC

size: NA
D: NA
V: TRBV15
J: TRBJ1-1
CDR3: CATSTGGLPNTEAFF
DNA: TGTGCCACCAGCACTGGGGGACTGCCGAACACTGAAGCTTTCTTT

size: NA
D: NA
V: TRBV27
J: TRBJ1-4
CDR3: CASSPPGLDEKLFF
DNA: TGTGCCAGCAGTCCCCCAGGGTTGGATGAAAAACTGTTTTTT

size: few
D: NA
V: TRBV27
J: TRBJ2-2
CDR3: CASSPSRAGFTGELFF
DNA: TGTGCCAGCAGCCCATCCCGGGCGGGGTTTACCGGGGAGCTGTTTTTT

size: NA
D: TRBD2
V: TRBV5-1
J: TRBJ2-1
CDR3: CASSLAGAGVSYNEQFF
DNA: TGCGCCAGCAGCTTGGCCGGGGCGGGGGTCTCCTACAATGAGCAGTTCTTC

size: few
D: NA
V: TRBV30
J: TRBJ1-4
CDR3: CAWSVGGQGSGKLFF
DNA: TGTGCCTGGAGTGTGGGTGGTCAGGGGAGCGGAAAACTGTTTTTT

size: NA
D: TRBD1
V: TRBV24-1
J: TRBJ2-7
CDR3: CATSRTGTGEQYF
DNA: TGTGCCACCAGCCGGACAGGGACCGGCGAGCAGTACTTC

size: NA
D: TRBD1
V: TRBV2
J: TRBJ2-1
CDR3: CASSSRDRTSEQFF
DNA: TGTGCCAGCAGTTCACGGGACAGGACGTCTGAGCAGTTCTTC